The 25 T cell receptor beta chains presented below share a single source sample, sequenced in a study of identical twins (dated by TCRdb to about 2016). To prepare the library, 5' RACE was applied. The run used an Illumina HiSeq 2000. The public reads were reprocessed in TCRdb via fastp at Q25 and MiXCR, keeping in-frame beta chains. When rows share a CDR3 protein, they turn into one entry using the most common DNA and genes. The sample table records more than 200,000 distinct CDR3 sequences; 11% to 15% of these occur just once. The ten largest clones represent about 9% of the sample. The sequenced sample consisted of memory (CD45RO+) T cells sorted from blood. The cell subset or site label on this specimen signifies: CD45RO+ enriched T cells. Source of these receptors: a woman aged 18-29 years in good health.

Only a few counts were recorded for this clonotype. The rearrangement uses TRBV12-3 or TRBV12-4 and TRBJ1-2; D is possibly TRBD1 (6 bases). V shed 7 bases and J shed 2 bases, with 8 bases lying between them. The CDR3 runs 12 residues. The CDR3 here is CASNGQNYGYTF. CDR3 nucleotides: TGTGCCAGCAACGGACAGAACTATGGCTACACCTTC.

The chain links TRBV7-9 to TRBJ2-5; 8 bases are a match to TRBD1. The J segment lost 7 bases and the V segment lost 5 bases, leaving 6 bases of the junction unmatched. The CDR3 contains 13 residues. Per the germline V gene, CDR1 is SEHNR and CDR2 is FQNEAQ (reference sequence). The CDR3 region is CASSPGQAGTQYF. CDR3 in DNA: TGTGCCAGCAGCCCGGGACAGGCAGGGACCCAGTACTTC.

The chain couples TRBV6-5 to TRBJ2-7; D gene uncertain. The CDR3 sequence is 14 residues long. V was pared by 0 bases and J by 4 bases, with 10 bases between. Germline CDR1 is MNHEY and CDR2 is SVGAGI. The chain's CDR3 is CASSYSRWSYEQYF. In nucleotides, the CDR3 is TGTGCCAGCAGTTACTCGCGGTGGTCATACGAGCAGTACTTC.

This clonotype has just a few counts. CDR3 loop: CASSQDAGGRSDTQYF. For the CDR3, the DNA is TGCGCCAGCAGCCAAGATGCGGGGGGGCGCTCAGATACGCAGTATTTT. This rearrangement joins TRBV4-1 to TRBJ2-3; 9 bases line up with TRBD2. From germline, CDR1 is MGHRA and CDR2 YSYEKL. Trimming cost V 0 bases and J 4 bases; bases outside gene matches: 5. The CDR3 is made up of 16 amino acids.

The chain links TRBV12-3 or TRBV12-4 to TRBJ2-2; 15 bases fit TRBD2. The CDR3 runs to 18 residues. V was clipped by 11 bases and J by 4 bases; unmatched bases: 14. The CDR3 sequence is CAFSSSGLAGGTTGELFF. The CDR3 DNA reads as TGTGCCTTCAGTTCTTCAGGACTAGCGGGGGGGACCACCGGGGAGCTGTTTTTT.

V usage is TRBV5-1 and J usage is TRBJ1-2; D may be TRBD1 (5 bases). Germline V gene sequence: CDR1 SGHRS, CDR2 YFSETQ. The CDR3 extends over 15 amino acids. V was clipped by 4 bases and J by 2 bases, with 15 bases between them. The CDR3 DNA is TGCGCCAGCAGCGAGAATCCGACAGTCAACTATGGCTACACCTTC. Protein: CASSENPTVNYGYTF.

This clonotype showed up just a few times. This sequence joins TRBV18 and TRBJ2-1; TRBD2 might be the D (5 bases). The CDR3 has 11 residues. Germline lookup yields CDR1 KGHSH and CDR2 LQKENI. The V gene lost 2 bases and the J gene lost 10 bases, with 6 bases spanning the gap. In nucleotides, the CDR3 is TGTGCCAGCTCACCAGAGCGGGAGCAGTTCTTC. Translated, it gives CASSPEREQFF.

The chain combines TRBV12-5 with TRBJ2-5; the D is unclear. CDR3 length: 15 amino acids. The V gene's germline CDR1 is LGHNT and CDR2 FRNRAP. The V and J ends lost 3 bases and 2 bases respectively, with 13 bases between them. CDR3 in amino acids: CASGFGPLVQETQYF. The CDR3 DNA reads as TGTGCTAGTGGTTTCGGCCCCTTAGTTCAAGAGACCCAGTACTTC.

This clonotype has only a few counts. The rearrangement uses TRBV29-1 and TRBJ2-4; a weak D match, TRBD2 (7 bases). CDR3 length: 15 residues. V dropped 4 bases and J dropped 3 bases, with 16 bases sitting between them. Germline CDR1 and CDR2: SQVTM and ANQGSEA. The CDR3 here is CSVGGPTGGKNIQYF. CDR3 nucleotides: TGCAGCGTTGGGGGGCCGACGGGGGGCAAAAACATTCAGTACTTC.

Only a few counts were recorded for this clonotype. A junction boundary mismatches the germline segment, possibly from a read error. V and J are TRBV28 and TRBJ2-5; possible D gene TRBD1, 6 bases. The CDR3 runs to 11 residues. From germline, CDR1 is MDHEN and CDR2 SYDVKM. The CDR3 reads CASSSGTQAIF. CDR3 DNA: TGTGCCAGCAGTTCCGGGACACAGGCAATCTTC.

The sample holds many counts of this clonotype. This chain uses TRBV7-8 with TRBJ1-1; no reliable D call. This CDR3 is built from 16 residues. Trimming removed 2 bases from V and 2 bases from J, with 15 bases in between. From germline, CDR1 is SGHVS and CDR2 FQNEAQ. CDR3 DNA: TGTGCCAGCAGCTTAAAGTGGGCCCGTCTTAACACTGAAGCTTTCTTT. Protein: CASSLKWARLNTEAFF.

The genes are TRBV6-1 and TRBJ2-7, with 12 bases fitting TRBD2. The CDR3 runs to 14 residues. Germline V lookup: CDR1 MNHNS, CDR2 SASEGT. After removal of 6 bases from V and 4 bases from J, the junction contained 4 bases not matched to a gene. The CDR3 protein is CASRGTSGFYEQYF. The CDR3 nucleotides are TGTGCCAGCAGGGGGACTAGCGGGTTTTACGAGCAGTACTTC.

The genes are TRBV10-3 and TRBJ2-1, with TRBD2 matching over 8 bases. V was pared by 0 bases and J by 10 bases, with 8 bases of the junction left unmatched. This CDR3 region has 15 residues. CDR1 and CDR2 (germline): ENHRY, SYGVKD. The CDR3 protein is CAISESSPPSGEQFF. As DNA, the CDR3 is TGTGCCATCAGTGAGTCGAGTCCACCTAGCGGGGAGCAGTTCTTC.

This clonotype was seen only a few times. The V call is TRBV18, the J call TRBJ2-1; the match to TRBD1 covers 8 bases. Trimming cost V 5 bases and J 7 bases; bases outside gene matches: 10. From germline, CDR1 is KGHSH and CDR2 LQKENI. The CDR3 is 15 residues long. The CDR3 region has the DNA TGTGCCAGCTCATCGGAAACAGGGGGAACGAATGAGCAGTTCTTC. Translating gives CASSSETGGTNEQFF.

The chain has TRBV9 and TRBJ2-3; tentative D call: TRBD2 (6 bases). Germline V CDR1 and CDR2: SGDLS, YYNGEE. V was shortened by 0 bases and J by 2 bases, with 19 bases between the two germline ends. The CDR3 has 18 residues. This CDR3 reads CASSVDVGGAIFTDTQYF. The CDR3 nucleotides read TGTGCCAGCAGCGTAGACGTGGGCGGGGCCATCTTCACAGATACGCAGTATTTT.

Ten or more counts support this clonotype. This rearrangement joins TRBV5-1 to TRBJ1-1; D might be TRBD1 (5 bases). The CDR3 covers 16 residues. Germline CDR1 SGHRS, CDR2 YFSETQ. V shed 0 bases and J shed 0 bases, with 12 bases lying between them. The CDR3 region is CASSLESGRLNTEAFF. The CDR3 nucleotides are TGCGCCAGCAGCTTGGAATCGGGACGGCTGAACACTGAAGCTTTCTTT.

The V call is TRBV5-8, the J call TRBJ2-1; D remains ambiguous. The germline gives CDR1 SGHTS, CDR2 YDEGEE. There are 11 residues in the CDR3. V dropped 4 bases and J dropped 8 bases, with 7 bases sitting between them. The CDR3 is CASSPRHEQFF. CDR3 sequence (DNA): TGTGCCAGCAGCCCCCGGCATGAGCAGTTCTTC.

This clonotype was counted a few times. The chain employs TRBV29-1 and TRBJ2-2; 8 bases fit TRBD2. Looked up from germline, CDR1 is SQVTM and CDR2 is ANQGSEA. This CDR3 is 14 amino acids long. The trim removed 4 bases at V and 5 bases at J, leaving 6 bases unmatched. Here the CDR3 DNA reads TGCAGCGTTGGCGGGAGGTCGGGTACCGGGGAGCTGTTTTTT. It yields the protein CSVGGRSGTGELFF.

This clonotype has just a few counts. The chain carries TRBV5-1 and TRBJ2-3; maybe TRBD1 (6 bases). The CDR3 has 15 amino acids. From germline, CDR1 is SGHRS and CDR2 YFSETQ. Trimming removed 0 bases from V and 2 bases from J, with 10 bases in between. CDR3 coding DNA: TGCGCCAGCAGCTTGGCCGGGACACTCACAGATACGCAGTATTTT. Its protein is CASSLAGTLTDTQYF. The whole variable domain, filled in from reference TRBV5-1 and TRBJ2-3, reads KAGVTQTPRYLIKTRGQQVTLSCSPISGHRSVSWYQQTPGQGLQFLFEYFSETQRNKGNFPGRFSGRQFSNSRSEMNVSTLELGDSALYLCASSLAGTLTDTQYFGPGTRLTVL.

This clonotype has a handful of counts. The CDR3 reads CSAGPLDTQYF. CDR3 coding DNA: TGCAGTGCCGGACCGCTAGATACGCAGTATTTT. The V gene is TRBV20-1, the J gene TRBJ2-3; D unclear. The CDR3 sequence is 11 residues long. The germline gives CDR1 DFQATT, CDR2 SNEGSKA (reference sequence). Trimming removed 6 bases from V and 5 bases from J, with 9 bases in between.

For the CDR3, the DNA is TGTGCCAGCGAGGTTTTCGGGACAGGAGGGACTGAAGCTTTCTTT. Amino acid sequence: CASEVFGTGGTEAFF. The chain couples TRBV9 to TRBJ1-1, with TRBD1 matching 8 bases. The CDR3 loop spans 15 amino acids. The junction had 13 bases not matched to a gene; V was cut back by 7 bases and J by 5 bases. Germline CDR1 reads SGDLS; CDR2 reads YYNGEE. The whole variable domain, filled in from reference TRBV9 and TRBJ1-1, reads DSGVTQTPKHLITATGQRVTLRCSPRSGDLSVYWYQQSLDQGLQFLIQYYNGEERAKGNILERFSAQQFPDLHSELNLSSLELGDSALYFCASEVFGTGGTEAFFGQGTRLTVV.

The CDR3 region is CASSGRAEFF. Written as DNA, the CDR3 is TGTGCCAGCAGTGGACGGGCGGAGTTCTTC. The V call is TRBV7-9, the J call TRBJ2-1; no reliable D call. The CDR3 length is 10 residues. Germline V gene data show CDR1 as SEHNR and CDR2 as FQNEAQ (reference sequence). Trimming shortened V by 6 bases and J by 14 bases, and 11 bases separated the two germline ends.

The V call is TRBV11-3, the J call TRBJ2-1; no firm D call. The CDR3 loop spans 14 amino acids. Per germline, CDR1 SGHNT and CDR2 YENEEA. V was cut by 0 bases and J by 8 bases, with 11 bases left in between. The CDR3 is CASSLETGRDEQFF. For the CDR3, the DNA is TGTGCCAGCAGCTTAGAGACCGGTCGGGATGAGCAGTTCTTC. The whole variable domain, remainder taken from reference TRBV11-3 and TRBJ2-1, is EAGVVQSPRYKIIEKKQPVAFWCNPISGHNTLYWYLQNLGQGPELLIRYENEEAVDDSQLPKDRFSAERLKGVDSTLKIQPAELGDSAVYLCASSLETGRDEQFFGPGTRLTVL.

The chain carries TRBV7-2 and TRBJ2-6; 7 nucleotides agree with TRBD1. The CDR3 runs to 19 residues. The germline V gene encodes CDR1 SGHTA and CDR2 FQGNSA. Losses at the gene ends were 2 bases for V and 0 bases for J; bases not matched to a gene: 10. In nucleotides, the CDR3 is TGTGCCAGCAGCTTATCGTCGACAGGGACCTTCTCTGGGGCCAACGTCCTGACTTTC. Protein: CASSLSSTGTFSGANVLTF.

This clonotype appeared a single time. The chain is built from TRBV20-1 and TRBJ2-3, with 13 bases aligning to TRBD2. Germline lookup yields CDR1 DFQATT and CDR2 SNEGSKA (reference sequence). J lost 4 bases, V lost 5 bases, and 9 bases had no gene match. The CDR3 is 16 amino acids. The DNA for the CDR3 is TGCAGTGCTCTCAGGACTAGCGGGAGTATTGCAGATACGCAGTATTTT. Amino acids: CSALRTSGSIADTQYF.